The clone carrying this T cell receptor (beta chain) was seen only a few times. Described time point: cycle 4 day 1 (C4D1), after 5 to 7 weeks of nivolumab. After autologous stem cell transplantation all patients relapsed, and prior brentuximab vedotin exposure differed between cohorts. Magnetic negative selection purified CD4+ T cells from thawed PBMCs. Complete response, partial response or progressive disease constituted the best response categories observed. The sample comes from a study of PD-1 blockade in classical Hodgkin lymphoma. The CDR3 consists of 15 residues. CDR1 and CDR2 (germline): SGHAT, FQDESV (reference sequence). Trimming stripped 5 bases from V and 0 bases from J, with 11 bases between. Assay used: immunoSEQ multiplex PCR; TCRdb lists only in-frame clones, some missing. The sample contains 10,000 to 13,000 clones, approximately 81% of which appear only once.

The origin of this receptor is a human donor with classical Hodgkin lymphoma. The chain has TRBV11-1 and TRBJ2-4; D gene uncertain. Sequences were derived from CD4+ T cells from blood, sampled before the fourth cycle of nivolumab. The CDR3 region has the DNA TGTGCCAGCAGCCCACCCTCATTAGCCAAAAACATTCAGTACTTC. This codes for CASSPPSLAKNIQYF.